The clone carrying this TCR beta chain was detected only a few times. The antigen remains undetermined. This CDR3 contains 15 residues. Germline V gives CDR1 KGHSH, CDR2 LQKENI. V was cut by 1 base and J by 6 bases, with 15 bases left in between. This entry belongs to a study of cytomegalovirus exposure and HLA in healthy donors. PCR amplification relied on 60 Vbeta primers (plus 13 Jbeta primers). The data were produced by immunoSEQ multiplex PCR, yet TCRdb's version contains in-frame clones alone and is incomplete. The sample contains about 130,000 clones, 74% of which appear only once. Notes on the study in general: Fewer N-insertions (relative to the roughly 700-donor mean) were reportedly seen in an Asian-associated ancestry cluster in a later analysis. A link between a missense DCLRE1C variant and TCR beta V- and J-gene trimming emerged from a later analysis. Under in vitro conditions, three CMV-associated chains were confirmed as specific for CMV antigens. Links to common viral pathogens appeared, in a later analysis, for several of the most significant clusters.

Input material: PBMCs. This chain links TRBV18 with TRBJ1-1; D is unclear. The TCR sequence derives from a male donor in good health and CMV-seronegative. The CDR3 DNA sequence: TGTGCCAGCTCACCACGTAAGGCGTACGGGGCTGAAGCTTTCTTT. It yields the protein CASSPRKAYGAEAFF.